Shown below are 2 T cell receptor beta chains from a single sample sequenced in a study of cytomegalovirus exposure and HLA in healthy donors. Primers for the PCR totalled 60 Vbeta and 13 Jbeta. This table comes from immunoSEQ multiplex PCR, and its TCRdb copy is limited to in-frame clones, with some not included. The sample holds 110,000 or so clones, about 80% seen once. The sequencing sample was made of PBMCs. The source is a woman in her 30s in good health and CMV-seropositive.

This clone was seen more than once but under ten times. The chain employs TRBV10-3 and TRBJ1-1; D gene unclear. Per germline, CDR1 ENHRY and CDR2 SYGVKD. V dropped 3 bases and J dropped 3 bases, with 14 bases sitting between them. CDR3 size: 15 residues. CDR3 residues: CAISESRNGHTEAFF. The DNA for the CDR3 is TGTGCCATCAGTGAATCGAGGAACGGTCACACTGAAGCTTTCTTT.

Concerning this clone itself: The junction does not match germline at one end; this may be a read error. The CDR3, as DNA: TGTGCTAGCAGCCCCCTATTCGGTGAGCAGTTCTTC. It codes for CASSPLFGEQFF. This chain joins TRBV7-7 and TRBJ2-1; D unresolved. Germline V gene data show CDR1 as SSHAT and CDR2 as FNYEAQ (reference sequence). The CDR3 is 12 amino acids.